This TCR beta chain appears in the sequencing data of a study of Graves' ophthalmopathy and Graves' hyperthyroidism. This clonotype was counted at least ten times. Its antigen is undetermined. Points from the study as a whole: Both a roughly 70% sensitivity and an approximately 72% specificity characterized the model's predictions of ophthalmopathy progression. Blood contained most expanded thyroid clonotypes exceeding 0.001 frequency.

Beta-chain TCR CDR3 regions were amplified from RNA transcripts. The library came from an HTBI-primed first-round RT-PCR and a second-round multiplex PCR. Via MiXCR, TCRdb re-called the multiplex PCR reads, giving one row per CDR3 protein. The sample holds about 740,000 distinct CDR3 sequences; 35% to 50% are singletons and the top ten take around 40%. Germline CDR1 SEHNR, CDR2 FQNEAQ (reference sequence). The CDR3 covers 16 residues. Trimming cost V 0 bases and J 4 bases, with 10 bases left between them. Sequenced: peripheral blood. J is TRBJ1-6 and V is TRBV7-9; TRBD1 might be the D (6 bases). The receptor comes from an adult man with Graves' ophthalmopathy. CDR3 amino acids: CASSLADRLYNSPLHF. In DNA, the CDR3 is TGTGCCAGCAGCTTAGCTGACAGGCTGTATAATTCACCCCTCCACTTT.